These 22 T cell receptor beta chains were all obtained from the same sample, sequenced in a study of identical twins. In TCRdb, the 5' RACE reads were re-called with MiXCR into one record per CDR3 protein. The sample consists of about 810,000 distinct CDR3 sequences, over 9% of them appearing once. The same data also contributed to another study, on yellow fever vaccine responses in identical twins.

The sequencing input was PBMCs. All receptors derive from a woman between 18 and 30 years old in good health.

As for this clonotype: One end of the junction fails to match germline, which may point to a read error. The J gene is TRBJ2-3, the V gene TRBV2; 9 bases are shared with TRBD2. The length of the CDR3 is 16 residues. In germline, CDR1 is SNHLY, CDR2 FYNNEI. CDR3 nucleotide sequence: TGTGCCAGCAGTAAAGCGGGGGGCCCTAGCACAGATACGCAGTATTTT. Protein sequence: CASSKAGGPSTDTQYF.

The chain uses TRBV4-1 and TRBJ2-1; D is unresolved. V shed 0 bases and J shed 0 bases, with 6 bases lying between them. The CDR3 consists of 15 residues. CDR1 MGHRA and CDR2 YSYEKL come from the germline V gene. DNA for the CDR3: TGCGCCAGCAGCCAAGATTTCAACTCCTACAATGAGCAGTTCTTC. Its protein is CASSQDFNSYNEQFF.

This clonotype was seen repeatedly, ten times or more. The chain has TRBV7-9 and TRBJ2-5, with D possibly TRBD2 on 5 matching bases. Germline CDR1 and CDR2: SEHNR and FQNEAQ (reference sequence). The germline V and J ends were trimmed by 0 bases and 3 bases, with 8 bases remaining between them. The CDR3 extends over 14 amino acids. CDR3 sequence reads: CASSLARDKETQYF. For the CDR3, the DNA is TGTGCCAGCAGCTTAGCGAGGGATAAAGAGACCCAGTACTTC.

The sample holds a few counts of this clonotype. V is TRBV12-3 or TRBV12-4 and J is TRBJ2-3; 10 nucleotides align to TRBD1. The CDR3 runs 16 residues. The V and J ends lost 1 base and 4 bases, in that order; junction bases with no gene match: 5. CDR3 region: CASSLGTGGRADTQYF. CDR3 DNA sequence: TGTGCCAGCAGTTTAGGGACAGGGGGTAGGGCAGATACGCAGTATTTT.

This clonotype has only a few counts. One end of the junction does not line up with germline, which may come from a read error. The J gene is TRBJ2-5, the V gene TRBV12-3 or TRBV12-4; unclear D gene. The CDR3 length is 12 residues. The CDR3 DNA reads TGTGCCAGCAGCCCCACCCAAGGGACCCAGTACTTC. Translated: CASSPTQGTQYF.

This clonotype was seen ten or more times. The rearrangement joins TRBV12-3 or TRBV12-4 to TRBJ1-2; D is uncertain. V dropped 4 bases and J dropped 2 bases, with 8 bases sitting between them. The length of the CDR3 is 13 residues. The chain's CDR3 is CASSYVQNYGYTF. As DNA, the CDR3 is TGTGCCAGCAGTTACGTGCAAAACTATGGCTACACCTTC.

This clonotype was picked up a small number of times. This rearrangement joins TRBV7-9 to TRBJ2-1; 14 bases match TRBD2. The ends lost 3 bases at V and 7 bases at J; junction bases unmatched: 5. This CDR3 has 16 residues. Germline V CDR1 and CDR2: SEHNR, FQNEAQ (reference sequence). The CDR3 here is CASSFGTSGSENEQFF. As DNA, the CDR3 is TGTGCCAGCAGCTTCGGGACTAGCGGGAGTGAGAATGAGCAGTTCTTC.

In its sample, this clonotype was seen a few times. This chain links TRBV9 with TRBJ1-4; tentative D call: TRBD1 (6 bases). CDR3 length: 14 residues. V gave up 2 bases and J gave up 5 bases, with 10 bases separating them. Germline CDR1 and CDR2: SGDLS and YYNGEE. The CDR3 sequence: CASSVGQVNEKLFF. The CDR3, as DNA: TGTGCCAGCAGCGTGGGACAAGTCAATGAAAAACTGTTTTTT.

In this sample, this clonotype turned up a few times. The CDR3 region is CSATPPEAGTYEQYF. Here the CDR3 DNA reads TGCAGTGCTACACCCCCCGAAGCGGGAACCTACGAGCAGTACTTC. The rearrangement links TRBV20-1 to TRBJ2-7, with 7 bases that match TRBD2. V dropped 4 bases and J dropped 2; count of bases not matched to a gene: 11. This CDR3 spans 15 amino acids. CDR1 DFQATT and CDR2 SNEGSKA come from the germline V gene (reference sequence).

The V gene is TRBV3-1, the J gene TRBJ2-1; 8 nucleotides line up with TRBD2. The ends lost 5 bases at V and 1 base at J; junction bases unmatched: 4. The CDR3 is made up of 15 amino acids. Germline V lookup: CDR1 LGHDT, CDR2 YNNKEL (reference sequence). CDR3 bases: TGTGCCAGCAGCATGCTAGCGGGTTCCTACAATGAGCAGTTCTTC. Translated, it gives CASSMLAGSYNEQFF.

The chain is built from TRBV28 and TRBJ1-1; TRBD1 might be the D (6 bases). The V and J ends lost 6 bases and 4 bases respectively, with 15 bases between them. CDR3 length: 14 residues. Germline V gene lookup returns CDR1 MDHEN and CDR2 SYDVKM. CDR3 DNA: TGTGCCAGCAGCCGCGGGGGGGCCTTCACTGAAGCTTTCTTT. This translates into CASSRGGAFTEAFF. Drawing the rest from reference TRBV28 and TRBJ1-1, the complete variable domain is DVKVTQSSRYLVKRTGEKVFLECVQDMDHENMFWYRQDPGLGLRLIYFSYDVKMKEKGDIPEGYSVSREKKERFSLILESASTNQTSMYLCASSRGGAFTEAFFGQGTRLTVV.

This clonotype occurred a few times. The rearrangement uses TRBV28 and TRBJ2-5; 9 bases map to TRBD2. The germline V gene has CDR1 MDHEN and CDR2 SYDVKM. J lost 0 bases, V lost 8 bases, and 7 bases had no gene match. The CDR3 loop spans 15 amino acids. This chain's CDR3 is CASLAGGLYQETQYF. The CDR3 bases are TGTGCCAGCCTTGCGGGGGGGTTGTACCAAGAGACCCAGTACTTC.

The chain links TRBV3-1 to TRBJ2-7; 8 nucleotides line up with TRBD2. CDR3 length equals 15 residues. The V gene end was trimmed by 1 base and the J gene end by 3 bases; junction bases not matched to a gene: 5. Germline V gene data show CDR1 as LGHDT and CDR2 as YNNKEL (reference sequence). The CDR3 nucleotides read TGTGCCAGCAGCCAAGGAACTAGCGGCATCTACGAGCAGTACTTC. This sequence encodes CASSQGTSGIYEQYF.

This clonotype was observed a handful of times. The V and J genes are TRBV28 and TRBJ2-2, with 11 bases aligning to TRBD2. Per germline, CDR1 MDHEN and CDR2 SYDVKM. Germline trimming cut 7 bases from V and 4 bases from J; bases unmatched to any gene: 8. This CDR3 has 16 residues. The DNA for the CDR3 is TGTGCCAGCACTTCAGCCGGGACTAGCGGCACCGGGGAGCTGTTTTTT. Residues: CASTSAGTSGTGELFF.

There are many counts of this clonotype. V usage is TRBV12-3 or TRBV12-4 and J usage is TRBJ1-4, with D unresolved. V lost 4 bases, J lost 4 bases, and 10 bases lay in between. This CDR3 comprises 14 residues. CDR3 in DNA: TGTGCCAGCAGTTCCCGGGAACTTAATGAAAAACTGTTTTTT. Translation: CASSSRELNEKLFF.

The table lists this clonotype with a few counts. The chain joins TRBV12-3 or TRBV12-4 to TRBJ2-1, with 10 bases matching TRBD2. The CDR3 consists of 18 residues. The V and J ends lost 8 bases and 2 bases, in that order; junction bases with no gene match: 15. As DNA, the CDR3 is TGTGCCAGCCGTAATTTAGCGGGAGGAGGGGCCACCTACAATGAGCAGTTCTTC. Protein product: CASRNLAGGGATYNEQFF.

At least ten counts were recorded for this clonotype. The V gene is TRBV5-1, the J gene TRBJ1-1; D ambiguous. V lost 4 bases and J lost 5, with 24 bases in between. The CDR3 totals 17 residues. Germline V gives CDR1 SGHRS, CDR2 YFSETQ. CDR3 DNA sequence: TGCGCCAGCAGCCCTGGGGTGCTGAACTCGTTTGGGACTGAAGCTTTCTTT. This encodes CASSPGVLNSFGTEAFF.

The sample holds a few counts of this clonotype. The CDR3 nucleotides read TGTGCCAGCAGCTTCGAGACAGGGGGCGGCACAGATACGCAGTATTTT. Translation: CASSFETGGGTDTQYF. V and J are TRBV5-6 and TRBJ2-3, with 10 bases aligning to TRBD1. The V gene's germline CDR1 is SGHDT and CDR2 YYEEEE. This CDR3 has 16 residues. Trimming cost V 2 bases and J 1 base; bases outside gene matches: 4.

This clonotype was observed a handful of times. The chain couples TRBV18 to TRBJ1-1; tentative D call: TRBD1 (5 bases). Trimming pared 2 bases from V and 1 base from J, leaving 8 bases between. Germline-derived CDR1 and CDR2 are KGHSH and LQKENI. The CDR3 has 14 amino acids. CDR3 nucleotide sequence: TGTGCCAGCTCACCAGGACACGAGAACACTGAAGCTTTCTTT. Translated, it gives CASSPGHENTEAFF. The variable domain in full, completed from reference TRBV18 and TRBJ1-1, reads NAGVMQNPRHLVRRRGQEARLRCSPMKGHSHVYWYRQLPEEGLKFMVYLQKENIIDESGMPKERFSAEFPKEGPSILRIQQVVRGDSAAYFCASSPGHENTEAFFGQGTRLTVV.

This clonotype has just a few counts. The chain is built from TRBV29-1 and TRBJ1-1; D remains ambiguous. The CDR3 runs 13 residues. V gave up 4 bases and J gave up 0 bases, with 9 bases separating them. CDR1 SQVTM and CDR2 ANQGSEA come from the germline V gene. Written as DNA, the CDR3 is TGCAGCGTTGTTCAGGTGCTGAACACTGAAGCTTTCTTT. Translation: CSVVQVLNTEAFF.

This clonotype was detected only a few times. The J gene is TRBJ2-1, the V gene TRBV7-2, with TRBD1 matching 10 bases. The junction had 6 bases not matched to a gene; V was cut back by 5 bases and J by 5 bases. The CDR3 totals 15 residues. CDR1 is SGHTA, CDR2 FQGNSA, per germline. This CDR3 reads CASSVGQGTHNEQFF. The CDR3 DNA follows: TGTGCCAGCAGCGTGGGACAGGGGACCCACAATGAGCAGTTCTTC.

The gene calls are TRBV18 and TRBJ2-2; D remains unclear. CDR1 and CDR2 from the germline V gene are KGHSH and LQKENI. This CDR3 is built from 16 residues. Trimming left V 0 bases short and J 0 bases short, with 8 bases between. The CDR3 DNA is TGTGCCAGCTCACCACCGAACGGTCCGAACACCGGGGAGCTGTTTTTT. It yields the protein CASSPPNGPNTGELFF.